The 14 T cell receptor beta chains below were found in one sample sequenced in a study of T cells in Graves' hyperthyroidism and ophthalmopathy. From RNA transcripts, TCR beta CDR3 regions were amplified. HTBI primers were the set used in a first-round RT-PCR of the TCR CDR3. TCRdb used MiXCR to reprocess the multiplex PCR reads, holding one entry per CDR3 protein. The sample records around 430,000 distinct CDR3 sequences, about 15% being singletons. Sequenced: blood. These TCRs come from a woman in her thirties with Graves' hyperthyroidism.

This sequence joins TRBV20-1 and TRBJ2-1; tentatively, D is TRBD1 or TRBD2 (5 bases each). The V end was cut by 6 bases, the J end by 2 bases, with 17 bases between. Per germline, CDR1 DFQATT and CDR2 SNEGSKA (reference sequence). The CDR3 totals 15 residues. CDR3 loop: CSAGDGAKAYNEQFF. The CDR3 region has the DNA TGCAGTGCAGGGGACGGAGCCAAGGCCTACAATGAGCAGTTCTTC.

This clonotype was counted a few times. The rearrangement joins TRBV28 to TRBJ2-1, with 10 bases matching TRBD2. The CDR3 is made up of 15 amino acids. CDR1 and CDR2 from the germline V gene are MDHEN and SYDVKM. Trimming cost V 5 bases and J 3 bases; bases outside gene matches: 4. CDR3 residues: CASSEAGGYYNEQFF. The DNA for the CDR3 is TGTGCCAGCAGTGAAGCGGGAGGGTACTACAATGAGCAGTTCTTC.

This clonotype has a handful of counts. This chain uses TRBV20-1 with TRBJ1-1; TRBD1 might be the D (5 bases). The CDR3 sequence is 12 residues long. CDR1 and CDR2 (germline): DFQATT, SNEGSKA (reference sequence). V was trimmed by 5 bases and J by 8 bases, leaving 15 bases between them. CDR3 DNA: TGCAGTGCTGTCTATTTGGGACCAGAAGCTTTCTTT. Its protein product is CSAVYLGPEAFF.

This chain uses TRBV28 with TRBJ1-5; D ambiguous. The CDR3 runs 15 residues. V was clipped by 5 bases and J by 4 bases, with 15 bases between them. Germline V CDR1 and CDR2: MDHEN, SYDVKM. CDR3 sequence (DNA): TGTGCCAGCAGTCCTCCGACCGGGAATAATCAGCCCCAGCATTTT. Translation: CASSPPTGNNQPQHF.

At least ten counts were recorded for this clonotype. The J gene is TRBJ1-5, the V gene TRBV10-3, with TRBD1 as a possible D gene (5 bases). Germline V CDR1 and CDR2: ENHRY, SYGVKD. The germline V and J ends were trimmed by 4 bases and 3 bases, with 19 bases remaining between them. The CDR3 extends over 17 amino acids. The CDR3 here is CAISGSSAREPNQPQHF. CDR3 DNA: TGTGCCATCAGTGGATCTTCGGCCAGGGAACCCAATCAGCCCCAGCATTTT.

The V and J genes are TRBV19 and TRBJ2-7; 8 bases line up with TRBD2. V lost 3 bases to trimming and J lost 2 bases; unmatched junction nucleotides: 0. CDR1 is LNHDA, CDR2 SQIVND, per germline (reference sequence). The CDR3 is 13 amino acids. The chain's CDR3 is CASSISGTYEQYF. DNA of the CDR3: TGTGCCAGTAGTATTAGCGGGACCTACGAGCAGTACTTC.

This clonotype was found many times. The CDR3 DNA sequence: TGCAGCGTTCGAGCGGGAGGCACAGATACGCAGTATTTT. Protein: CSVRAGGTDTQYF. This chain uses TRBV29-1 with TRBJ2-3; 8 bases are shared with TRBD2. The V segment lost 5 bases and the J segment 1 base; nucleotides outside the gene matches: 2. This CDR3 spans 13 amino acids. Germline loops: CDR1 SQVTM, CDR2 ANQGSEA.

This clonotype came up a few times. This chain connects TRBV7-9 to TRBJ2-2, with 9 bases identical to TRBD1. The CDR3 sequence is 15 residues long. The germline V gene has CDR1 SEHNR and CDR2 FQNEAQ (reference sequence). V lost 5 bases and J lost 7; bases outside the gene matches: 8. The CDR3 DNA is TGTGCCAGCAGCATCACGACAGGGGGGCACGGGGAGCTGTTTTTT. It codes for CASSITTGGHGELFF.

This clonotype was recorded a few times. V gene TRBV6-1 combines with J gene TRBJ1-5; D might be TRBD1 (6 bases). The CDR3 contains 15 residues. The germline V gene has CDR1 MNHNS and CDR2 SASEGT. Trimming cost V 4 bases and J 3 bases, with 13 bases left between them. CDR3 sequence reads: CASSGDPGANQPQHF. CDR3 in DNA: TGTGCCAGCAGTGGAGACCCGGGGGCCAATCAGCCCCAGCATTTT.

A few counts support this clonotype. The chain uses TRBV28 and TRBJ1-2; the D is unclear. Trimming took 6 bases from V and 2 from J, leaving 10 bases between them. CDR1 MDHEN and CDR2 SYDVKM come from the germline V gene. The CDR3 runs to 13 residues. In DNA, the CDR3 is TGTGCCAGCAGGAAGGAACAGAACTATGGCTACACCTTC. It specifies CASRKEQNYGYTF.

This clonotype was recorded at least ten times. Written as DNA, the CDR3 is TGTGCCAGCAGCAGACAGGGGAACGAGCAGTACTTC. Its protein product is CASSRQGNEQYF. The rearrangement links TRBV14 to TRBJ2-7; 8 bases align to TRBD1. There are 12 residues in the CDR3. Per the germline V gene, CDR1 is SGHDN and CDR2 is FVKESK. J lost 5 bases, V lost 5 bases, and 2 bases had no gene match.

In its sample, this clonotype was seen many times. The chain carries TRBV10-3 and TRBJ2-3; D might be TRBD2 (6 bases). Trimming stripped 8 bases from V and 6 bases from J, with 21 bases between. This CDR3 is 15 amino acids long. The germline V gene has CDR1 ENHRY and CDR2 SYGVKD. The CDR3: CAIGKAGVTLDTQYF. CDR3 nucleotides: TGTGCCATCGGGAAAGCGGGTGTAACTTTGGATACGCAGTATTTT.

This clonotype was seen more than once but under ten times. The chain couples TRBV7-2 to TRBJ2-2; possible D gene TRBD2, 7 bases. Deletions cut 5 bases from V and 6 bases from J, with 22 bases between. CDR3 size: 17 residues. Germline assignment: CDR1 SGHTA and CDR2 FQGNSA. The CDR3 region is CASSTNLAVKGAGELFF. CDR3 coding DNA: TGTGCCAGCAGCACAAATCTAGCGGTAAAGGGGGCCGGGGAGCTGTTTTTT.

The rearrangement joins TRBV5-1 to TRBJ1-1; 8 bases are a match to TRBD1. CDR1 SGHRS and CDR2 YFSETQ come from the germline V gene. The CDR3 consists of 14 residues. V lost 2 bases, J lost 5 bases, and 5 bases stayed unmatched. The CDR3 DNA reads TGCGCCAGCAGCTTCCGGACAGGGATGACTGAAGCTTTCTTT. It yields the protein CASSFRTGMTEAFF.